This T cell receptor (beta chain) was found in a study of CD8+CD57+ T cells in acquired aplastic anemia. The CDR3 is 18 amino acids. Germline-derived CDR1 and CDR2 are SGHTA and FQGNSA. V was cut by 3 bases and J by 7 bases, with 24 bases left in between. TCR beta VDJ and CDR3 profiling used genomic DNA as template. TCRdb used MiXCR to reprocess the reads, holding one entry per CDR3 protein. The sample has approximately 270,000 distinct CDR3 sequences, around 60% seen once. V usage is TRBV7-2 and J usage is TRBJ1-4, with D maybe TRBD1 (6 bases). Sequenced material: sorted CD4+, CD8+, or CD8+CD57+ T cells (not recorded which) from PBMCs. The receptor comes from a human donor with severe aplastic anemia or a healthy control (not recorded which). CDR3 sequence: CASSFSGGAMVRSEKLFF. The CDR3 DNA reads TGTGCCAGCAGCTTCAGCGGGGGGGCGATGGTACGGAGTGAAAAACTGTTTTTT.